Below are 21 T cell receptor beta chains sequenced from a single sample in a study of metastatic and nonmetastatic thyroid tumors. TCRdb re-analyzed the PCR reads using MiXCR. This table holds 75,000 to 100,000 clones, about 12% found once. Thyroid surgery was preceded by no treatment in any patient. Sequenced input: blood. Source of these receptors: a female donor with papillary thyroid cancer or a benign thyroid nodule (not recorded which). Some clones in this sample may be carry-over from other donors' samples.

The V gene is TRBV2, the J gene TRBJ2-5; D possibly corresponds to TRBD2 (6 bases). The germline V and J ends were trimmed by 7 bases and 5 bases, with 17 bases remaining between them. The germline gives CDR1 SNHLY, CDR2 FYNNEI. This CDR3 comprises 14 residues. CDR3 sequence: CASMVVLAAETQYF. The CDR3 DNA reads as TGTGCCAGCATGGTCGTACTAGCCGCTGAGACCCAGTACTTC.

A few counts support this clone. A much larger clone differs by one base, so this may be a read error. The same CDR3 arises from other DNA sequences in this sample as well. CDR3 loop: CASLPTVPDTQYF. CDR3 nucleotides: TGTGCCAGCCTCCCAACGGTGCCAGATACGCAGTATTTT. The V gene is TRBV28, the J gene TRBJ2-3; D not resolved. Trimming cost V 8 bases and J 4 bases, with 13 bases left between them. CDR1 and CDR2 (germline): MDHEN, SYDVKM. The CDR3 is made up of 13 amino acids.

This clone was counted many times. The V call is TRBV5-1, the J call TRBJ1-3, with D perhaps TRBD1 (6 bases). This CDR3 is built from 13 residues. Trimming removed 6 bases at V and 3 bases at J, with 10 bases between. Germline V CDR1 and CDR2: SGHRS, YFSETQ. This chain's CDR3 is CASKQGNGNTIYF. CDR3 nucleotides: TGCGCCAGCAAGCAGGGGAATGGAAACACCATATATTTT. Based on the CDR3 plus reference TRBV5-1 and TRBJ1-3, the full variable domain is KAGVTQTPRYLIKTRGQQVTLSCSPISGHRSVSWYQQTPGQGLQFLFEYFSETQRNKGNFPGRFSGRQFSNSRSEMNVSTLELGDSALYLCASKQGNGNTIYFGEGSWLTVV.

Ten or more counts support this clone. The DNA for the CDR3 is TGCGCCAGCAGCCAAGAGGGGTTAGACTATGGCTACACCTTC. Protein product: CASSQEGLDYGYTF. The genes are TRBV4-3 and TRBJ1-2; D ambiguous. Germline V gene sequence: CDR1 LGHNA, CDR2 YSLEER. This CDR3 is built from 14 residues. V was clipped by 0 bases and J by 3 bases, with 8 bases between them.

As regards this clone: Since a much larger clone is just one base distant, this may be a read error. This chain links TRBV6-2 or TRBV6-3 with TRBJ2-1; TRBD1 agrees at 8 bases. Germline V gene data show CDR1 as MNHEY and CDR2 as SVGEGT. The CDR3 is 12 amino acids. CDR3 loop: CASSHSGDRLIF. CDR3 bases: TGTGCCAGCAGCCACTCCGGGGACAGGTTAATCTTC.

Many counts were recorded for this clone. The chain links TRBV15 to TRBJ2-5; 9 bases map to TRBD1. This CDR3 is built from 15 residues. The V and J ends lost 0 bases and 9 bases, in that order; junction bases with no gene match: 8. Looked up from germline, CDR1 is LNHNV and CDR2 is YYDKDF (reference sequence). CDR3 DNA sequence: TGTGCCACCAGCAGAGATCCCGGGACAGGGAGAGCCCAGTACTTC. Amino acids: CATSRDPGTGRAQYF. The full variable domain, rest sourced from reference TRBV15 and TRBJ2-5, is DAMVIQNPRYQVTQFGKPVTLSCSQTLNHNVMYWYQQKSSQAPKLLFHYYDKDFNNEADTPDNFQSRRPNTSFCFLDIRSPGLGDTAMYLCATSRDPGTGRAQYFGPGTRLLVL.

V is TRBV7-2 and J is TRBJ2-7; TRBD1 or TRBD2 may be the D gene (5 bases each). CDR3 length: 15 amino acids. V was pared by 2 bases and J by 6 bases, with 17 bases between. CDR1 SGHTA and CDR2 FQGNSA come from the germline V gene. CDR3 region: CASSLSAAVGREQYF. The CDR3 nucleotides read TGTGCCAGCAGCTTATCAGCGGCGGTGGGGCGCGAGCAGTACTTC.

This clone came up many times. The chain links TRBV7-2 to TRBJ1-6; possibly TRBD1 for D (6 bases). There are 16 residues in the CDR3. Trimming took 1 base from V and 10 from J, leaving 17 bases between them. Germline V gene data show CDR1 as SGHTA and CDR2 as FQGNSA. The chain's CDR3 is CASSLVAQGVGSPLHF. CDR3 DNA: TGTGCCAGCAGCTTAGTCGCACAGGGAGTAGGATCACCCCTCCACTTT.

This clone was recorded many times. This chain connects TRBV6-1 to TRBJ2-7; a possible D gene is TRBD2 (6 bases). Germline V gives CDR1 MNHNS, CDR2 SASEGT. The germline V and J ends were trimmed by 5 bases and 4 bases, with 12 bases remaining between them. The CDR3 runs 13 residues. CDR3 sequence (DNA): TGTGCCAGCAGTATTCGCGGGACGTACGAGCAGTACTTC. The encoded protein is CASSIRGTYEQYF.

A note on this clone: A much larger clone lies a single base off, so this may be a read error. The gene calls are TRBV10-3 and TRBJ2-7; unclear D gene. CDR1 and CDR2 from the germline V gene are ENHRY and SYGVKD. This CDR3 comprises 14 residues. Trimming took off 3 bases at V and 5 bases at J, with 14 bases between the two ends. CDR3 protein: CAISDLRDGNEQYF. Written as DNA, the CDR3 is TGTGCCATCAGTGACCTTAGGGATGGGAACGAGCAGTACTTC.

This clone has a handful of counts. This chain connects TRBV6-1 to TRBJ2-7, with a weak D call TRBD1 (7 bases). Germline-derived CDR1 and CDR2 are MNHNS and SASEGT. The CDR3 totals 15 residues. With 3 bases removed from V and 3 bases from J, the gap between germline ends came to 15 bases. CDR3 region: CASSEGAGGFYEQYF. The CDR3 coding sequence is TGTGCCAGCAGTGAGGGGGCAGGGGGGTTCTACGAGCAGTACTTC.

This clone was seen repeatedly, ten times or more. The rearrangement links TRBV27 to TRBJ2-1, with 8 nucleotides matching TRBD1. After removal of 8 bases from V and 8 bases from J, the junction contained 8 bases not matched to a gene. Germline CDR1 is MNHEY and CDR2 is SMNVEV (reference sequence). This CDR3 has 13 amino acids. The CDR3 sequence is CASSGQVKYEQFF. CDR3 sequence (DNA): TGTGCCAGCTCGGGACAGGTCAAATATGAGCAGTTCTTC.

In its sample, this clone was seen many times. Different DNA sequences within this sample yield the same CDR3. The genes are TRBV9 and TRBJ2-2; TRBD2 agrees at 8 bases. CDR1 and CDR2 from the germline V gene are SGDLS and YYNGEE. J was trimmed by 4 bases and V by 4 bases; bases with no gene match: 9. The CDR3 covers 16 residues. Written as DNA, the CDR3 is TGTGCCAGCAGCCTATCCCCAGCGGGAGTCACCGGGGAGCTGTTTTTT. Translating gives CASSLSPAGVTGELFF.

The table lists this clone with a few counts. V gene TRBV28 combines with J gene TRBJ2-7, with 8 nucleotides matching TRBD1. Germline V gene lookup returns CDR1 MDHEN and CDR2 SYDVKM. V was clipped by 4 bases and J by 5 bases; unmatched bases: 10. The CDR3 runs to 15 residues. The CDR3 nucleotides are TGTGCCAGCAGTTCCAACAGGGGGATGGTACACGAGCAGTACTTC. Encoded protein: CASSSNRGMVHEQYF.

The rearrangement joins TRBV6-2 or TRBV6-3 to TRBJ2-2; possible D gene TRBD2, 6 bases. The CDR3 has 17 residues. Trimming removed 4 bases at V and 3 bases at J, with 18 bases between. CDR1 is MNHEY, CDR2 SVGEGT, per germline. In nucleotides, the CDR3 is TGTGCCAGCAGTTGGACTATCGGGAAAGGTCACACCGGGGAGCTGTTTTTT. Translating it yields CASSWTIGKGHTGELFF.

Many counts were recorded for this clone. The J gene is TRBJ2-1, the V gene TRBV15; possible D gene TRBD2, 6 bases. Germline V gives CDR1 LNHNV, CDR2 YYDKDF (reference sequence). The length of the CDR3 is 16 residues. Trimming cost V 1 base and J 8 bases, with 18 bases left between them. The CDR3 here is CATSRGELTSMHEQFF. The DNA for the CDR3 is TGTGCCACCAGCAGAGGGGAACTGACTAGTATGCATGAGCAGTTCTTC.

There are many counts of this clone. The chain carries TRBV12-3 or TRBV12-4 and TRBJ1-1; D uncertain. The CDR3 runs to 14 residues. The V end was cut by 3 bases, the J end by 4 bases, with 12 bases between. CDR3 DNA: TGTGCCAGCAGTTTTCACACAGCAACCACTGAAGCTTTCTTT. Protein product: CASSFHTATTEAFF.

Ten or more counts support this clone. CDR3: CATSRRTRAGDTQYF. The CDR3 DNA sequence: TGTGCCACCAGCAGACGTACTAGGGCGGGGGATACGCAGTATTTT. This sequence joins TRBV15 and TRBJ2-3; a possible D gene is TRBD2 (6 bases). V shed 2 bases and J shed 6 bases, with 15 bases lying between them. This CDR3 has 15 residues. Germline assignment: CDR1 LNHNV and CDR2 YYDKDF (reference sequence).

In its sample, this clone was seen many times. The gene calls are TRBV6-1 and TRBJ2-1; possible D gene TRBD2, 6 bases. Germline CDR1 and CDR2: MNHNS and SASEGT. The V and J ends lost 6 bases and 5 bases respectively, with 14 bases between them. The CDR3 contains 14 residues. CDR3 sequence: CASRRAGRDNEQFF. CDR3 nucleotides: TGTGCCAGCAGGCGGGCGGGGCGAGACAATGAGCAGTTCTTC.

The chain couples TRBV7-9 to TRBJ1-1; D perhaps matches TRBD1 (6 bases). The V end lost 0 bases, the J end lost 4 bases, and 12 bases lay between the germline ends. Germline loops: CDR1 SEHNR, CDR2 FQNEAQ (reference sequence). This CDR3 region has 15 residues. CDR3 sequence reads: CASSLAGARGTEAFF. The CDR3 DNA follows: TGTGCCAGCAGCTTAGCGGGGGCGCGCGGCACTGAAGCTTTCTTT.

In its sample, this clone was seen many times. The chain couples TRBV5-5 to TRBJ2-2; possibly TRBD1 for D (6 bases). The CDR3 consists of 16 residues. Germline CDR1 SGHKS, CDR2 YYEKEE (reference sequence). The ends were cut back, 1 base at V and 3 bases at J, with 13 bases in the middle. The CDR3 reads CASSLHPGVDTGELFF. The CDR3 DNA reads TGTGCCAGCAGCTTGCATCCAGGGGTAGACACCGGGGAGCTGTTTTTT.